This T cell receptor (beta chain) was retrieved from a study of CD8 T cells in Susac syndrome. RNA, at about 0.45 to 1 ug, was reverse transcribed with random hexamers. In TCRdb, the immunoSEQ multiplex PCR reads were re-called with MiXCR into one record per CDR3 protein. In the table there are 200,000 or so distinct CDR3 sequences, more than 90% of which are singletons. Sequencing input: CD4+ T cells from PBMCs. This TCR derives from a human donor with multiple sclerosis.

CDR3 DNA: TGTGCCACCAGTGACGCCGGGACAGGGCGCCATGAGCAGTTCTTC. It translates to CATSDAGTGRHEQFF. The chain couples TRBV24-1 to TRBJ2-1; the match to TRBD1 covers 9 bases. With V trimmed by 4 bases and J by 8 bases, 8 bases remained unmatched. This CDR3 region has 15 residues. The V gene's germline CDR1 is KGHDR and CDR2 SFDVKD.